These 12 T cell receptor beta chains share one sample of origin, sequenced in a study of radiation and T cells in renal cell carcinoma. Noted time point: baseline pretreatment blood. Noted treatment: 15 Gy SBRT to primary tumor, nephrectomy 4 weeks later. Using immunoSEQ multiplex PCR, the repertoire was profiled, and TCRdb retains in-frame clones only, with some absent. The sample consists of approximately 63,000 clones, roughly three quarters of them appearing once. The sample in question was blood, obtained from a patient whose treatment included radiotherapy and nephrectomy. These receptors originate from a man aged 55 to 70 with renal cell carcinoma.

This chain links TRBV7-2 with TRBJ2-5; 14 bases line up with TRBD2. This CDR3 spans 19 amino acids. Unmatched junction bases numbered 7, after V lost 1 base and J lost 0 bases. CDR1 and CDR2 from the germline V gene are SGHTA and FQGNSA. The DNA for the CDR3 is TGTGCCAGCAGCTTAGTTGGGACTAGCGGGGGCCCATACCAAGAGACCCAGTACTTC. It specifies CASSLVGTSGGPYQETQYF.

This chain uses TRBV5-4 with TRBJ1-1; TRBD1 aligns across 7 bases. The V segment lost 4 bases and the J segment 1 base; nucleotides outside the gene matches: 13. CDR1 SGHNT and CDR2 YYREEE come from the germline V gene (reference sequence). This CDR3 is built from 17 residues. The CDR3 DNA sequence: TGTGCCAGCAGCACAGGACAGGCGATAGAATCGAACACTGAAGCTTTCTTT. Protein product: CASSTGQAIESNTEAFF.

The chain has TRBV5-1 and TRBJ1-5; a possible D gene is TRBD1 (6 bases). V lost 0 bases to trimming and J lost 3 bases, with 13 bases between them. The CDR3 totals 16 residues. Germline values: CDR1 SGHRS, CDR2 YFSETQ. CDR3 amino acids: CASSLGTDRYNQPQHF. CDR3 sequence (DNA): TGCGCCAGCAGCTTGGGGACAGATCGGTACAATCAGCCCCAGCATTTT.

The V gene is TRBV5-6, the J gene TRBJ1-2; D is unresolved. Per the germline V gene, CDR1 is SGHDT and CDR2 is YYEEEE. This CDR3 spans 16 amino acids. V lost 0 bases and J 3 bases, leaving 15 bases between the germline ends. CDR3 nucleotides: TGTGCCAGCAGCTTGGGCGGGGAGGAAGTGTACTATGGCTACACCTTC. It specifies CASSLGGEEVYYGYTF.

The chain is built from TRBV21-1 and TRBJ1-2. TRBV21-1 is noted as a pseudogene. The CDR3 sequence is 17 residues long. CDR3 sequence reads: CASSNLKGTGGYYGYTF. CDR3 bases: TGTGCCAGCAGCAATCTTAAAGGGACGGGGGGGTACTATGGCTACACCTTC.

V usage is TRBV9 and J usage is TRBJ2-3; D unclear. The CDR3 loop spans 15 amino acids. Germline CDR1 is SGDLS and CDR2 is YYNGEE. Trimming stripped 4 bases from V and 3 bases from J, with 15 bases between. As DNA, the CDR3 is TGTGCCAGCAGCTCACACCTCGCGAGGACAGATACGCAGTATTTT. Protein product: CASSSHLARTDTQYF.

The rearrangement joins TRBV7-2 to TRBJ2-7, with D perhaps matching TRBD1 or TRBD2 (6 bases each). Germline lookup yields CDR1 SGHTA and CDR2 FQGNSA. The ends were cut back, 2 bases at V and 2 bases at J, with 16 bases in the middle. The CDR3 is 16 amino acids. CDR3 region: CASSLSSGGGPYEQYF. The CDR3 DNA reads TGTGCCAGCAGCTTAAGTAGCGGAGGGGGGCCCTACGAGCAGTACTTC. Full variable domain (rest looked up from reference TRBV7-2 and TRBJ2-7): GAGVSQSPSNKVTEKGKDVELRCDPISGHTALYWYRQSLGQGLEFLIYFQGNSAPDKSGLPSDRFSAERTGGSVSTLTIQRTQQEDSAVYLCASSLSSGGGPYEQYFGPGTRLTVT.

The chain combines TRBV29-1 with TRBJ1-2; TRBD1 matches at 7 bases. J was trimmed by 1 base and V by 7 bases; bases with no gene match: 3. Germline loops: CDR1 SQVTM, CDR2 ANQGSEA. The CDR3 is made up of 12 amino acids. CDR3 protein: CSAGQVNYGYTF. Written as DNA, the CDR3 is TGCAGCGCCGGACAGGTTAACTATGGCTACACCTTC. The full variable domain, completed using reference TRBV29-1 and TRBJ1-2, is SAVISQKPSRDICQRGTSLTIQCQVDSQVTMMFWYRQQPGQSLTLIATANQGSEATYESGFVIDKFPISRPNLTFSTLTVSNMSPEDSSIYLCSAGQVNYGYTFGSGTRLTVV.

This sequence joins TRBV5-4 and TRBJ2-3; 14 nucleotides align to TRBD2. CDR1 is SGHNT and CDR2 is YYREEE in the germline V gene (reference sequence). With V trimmed by 4 bases and J by 5 bases, 6 bases remained unmatched. This CDR3 has 16 residues. The DNA of the CDR3 is TGTGCCAGCAGCAGGGCGGGGACTAGCGGGGGAGATACGCAGTATTTT. This sequence encodes CASSRAGTSGGDTQYF.

V gene TRBV2 combines with J gene TRBJ1-4; the D is unclear. CDR1 and CDR2 (germline): SNHLY, FYNNEI. This CDR3 has 16 residues. Trimming shortened V by 6 bases and J by 0 bases, and 14 bases separated the two germline ends. This CDR3 reads CASRGRVLATNEKLFF. In nucleotides, the CDR3 is TGTGCCAGCAGAGGCCGGGTCCTTGCAACTAATGAAAAACTGTTTTTT.

The chain carries TRBV28 and TRBJ2-1, with D uncertain. Trimming stripped 5 bases from V and 5 bases from J, with 4 bases between. Germline V gene sequence: CDR1 MDHEN, CDR2 SYDVKM. The CDR3 loop spans 11 amino acids. CDR3 DNA: TGTGCCAGCAGTCTAAACAATGAGCAGTTCTTC. It is translated as CASSLNNEQFF.

The chain couples TRBV27 to TRBJ1-1; D is undetermined. V was cut by 4 bases and J by 5 bases, with 8 bases left in between. Germline lookup yields CDR1 MNHEY and CDR2 SMNVEV (reference sequence). There are 12 residues in the CDR3. The CDR3 nucleotides are TGTGCCAGCAGTTCCGGTGGGACTGAAGCTTTCTTT. Protein sequence: CASSSGGTEAFF.